This TCR beta chain derives from a study of blood T cell repertoires in COVID-19. Study summary: Some COVID-19 samples were acute and others convalescent; all came from the United States, Italy and Spain.

There are 12 residues in the CDR3. Trimming at V came to 7 bases and at J to 1 base, leaving 3 bases not matched to a gene. Germline V gene data show CDR1 as SQVTM and CDR2 as ANQGSEA. Authors' data handling: Cell counts per sample came from amplifying reference gene primers. Method: immunoSEQ multiplex PCR; TCRdb's copy keeps in-frame clones and lacks some. V and J calls and clone size are as listed in that table; D and trimming were resolved from the DNA. Of fewer than 300,000 clones listed, around nine tenths were seen once; the top ten hold approximately 9.4%. Sequencing used peripheral blood. The chain is built from TRBV29-1 and TRBJ1-1; TRBD1 matches 7 bases. The sequence was obtained from a man aged 35 to 55 who had recovered from COVID-19. CDR3 residues: CSAGQANTEAFF. The CDR3 region has the DNA TGCAGCGCCGGACAGGCGAACACTGAAGCTTTCTTT.